One and the same sample provided the 25 T cell receptor beta chains below, sequenced in a study of blood T cell repertoires in COVID-19. Repertoires were generated with immunoSEQ multiplex PCR, while TCRdb's copy carries only in-frame clones and drops some. The sample shows about 110,000 clones, about 88% of them seen only once. Material for sequencing was peripheral blood. The receptor source for this set is a human donor in a cohort sampled during active COVID-19.

The chain recombines TRBV6-5 with TRBJ2-2; D not certain. CDR1 is MNHEY, CDR2 SVGAGI, per germline. Trimming removed 5 bases from V and 5 bases from J, with 12 bases in between. This CDR3 comprises 14 residues. CDR3: CASSLIIETGELFF. For the CDR3, the DNA is TGTGCCAGCAGTCTAATTATTGAGACCGGGGAGCTGTTTTTT.

J is TRBJ1-5 and V is TRBV6-5; D is unresolved. Germline assignment: CDR1 MNHEY and CDR2 SVGAGI. The CDR3 loop spans 14 amino acids. V was trimmed by 2 bases and J by 10 bases, leaving 15 bases between them. The CDR3 protein is CASSYGTHRGPQHF. CDR3 DNA sequence: TGTGCCAGCAGTTACGGCACCCACCGGGGACCCCAGCATTTT.

As DNA, the CDR3 is TGCAGCGTTGAAGATCTGGGGACAGCGAACACTGAAGCTTTCTTT. This sequence encodes CSVEDLGTANTEAFF. This chain connects TRBV29-1 to TRBJ1-1; the match to TRBD1 covers 7 bases. The CDR3 has 15 amino acids. CDR1 and CDR2 from the germline V gene are SQVTM and ANQGSEA. V trimming: 0 bases; J trimming: 1 base; junction bases outside the gene matches: 5.

This chain links TRBV28 with TRBJ2-2; weak D call: TRBD1 (6 bases). V was clipped by 6 bases and J by 2 bases, with 13 bases between them. The germline CDR1 and CDR2 sequences are MDHEN and SYDVKM. The CDR3 consists of 15 residues. The CDR3 DNA follows: TGTGCCAGCAGCGCCGGGACAACCAACACCGGGGAGCTGTTTTTT. It is translated as CASSAGTTNTGELFF.

CDR3 DNA: TGTGCCATCAGTGAGTTTGACAGGGCGAGGGGCAATCAGCCCCAGCATTTT. Protein product: CAISEFDRARGNQPQHF. The rearrangement joins TRBV10-3 to TRBJ1-5; TRBD1 matches at 7 bases. The CDR3 has 17 amino acids. V dropped 1 base and J dropped 2; count of bases not matched to a gene: 8. CDR1 is ENHRY, CDR2 SYGVKD, per germline.

The chain joins TRBV10-1 to TRBJ1-6; 10 nucleotides match TRBD1. The CDR3 has 21 amino acids. Unmatched junction bases numbered 17, after V lost 6 bases and J lost 0 bases. Germline lookup yields CDR1 WNHNN and CDR2 SYGVQD (reference sequence). The CDR3 bases are TGCGCCAGCAGGCCGAATCCCGATCCGGGACAGGGGAGCTCCTATAATTCACCCCTCCACTTT. It encodes CASRPNPDPGQGSSYNSPLHF.

This clone is classed as medium-sized. Different DNA sequences within this sample yield the same CDR3. The chain recombines TRBV5-4 with TRBJ2-1; 7 nucleotides agree with TRBD2. Germline trimming cut 1 base from V and 7 bases from J; bases unmatched to any gene: 2. Looked up from germline, CDR1 is SGHNT and CDR2 is YYREEE (reference sequence). The CDR3 length is 13 residues. The CDR3 is CASSLREGNEQFF. CDR3 DNA sequence: TGTGCCAGCAGCTTGAGGGAGGGTAATGAGCAGTTCTTC.

The chain links TRBV12-3 or TRBV12-4 to TRBJ2-5; 7 bases agree with TRBD2. V was clipped by 6 bases and J by 5 bases; unmatched bases: 6. The CDR3 is 13 amino acids. DNA for the CDR3: TGTGCCAGCAGAGTAACCGGGGGGGAGACCCAGTACTTC. The encoded protein is CASRVTGGETQYF.

The chain has TRBV27 and TRBJ2-7; 8 bases align to TRBD2. Germline CDR1 MNHEY, CDR2 SMNVEV (reference sequence). The length of the CDR3 is 17 residues. The V gene end was trimmed by 2 bases and the J gene end by 2 bases; junction bases not matched to a gene: 11. This CDR3 is CASSLRPPGGATYEQYF. CDR3 bases: TGTGCCAGCAGTTTACGCCCCCCGGGGGGGGCAACCTACGAGCAGTACTTC.

V and J are TRBV10-3 and TRBJ2-2; 13 bases map to TRBD2. V shed 2 bases and J 6 bases; nucleotides not matched to a gene: 6. The CDR3 has 17 residues. Germline V gene data show CDR1 as ENHRY and CDR2 as SYGVKD. For the CDR3, the DNA is TGTGCCATCAGTGAGCCGGGACTAGCGGGGAGGTCCGGGGAGCTGTTTTTT. This gives the protein CAISEPGLAGRSGELFF.

V is TRBV15 and J is TRBJ2-5; TRBD2 agrees at 10 bases. Germline V CDR1 and CDR2: LNHNV, YYDKDF (reference sequence). This CDR3 comprises 17 residues. With 3 bases clipped from V and 1 base from J, the junction kept 8 bases outside the gene matches. CDR3 residues: CATSSGLAVWSQETQYF. CDR3 in DNA: TGTGCCACCAGCAGTGGACTAGCGGTGTGGTCCCAAGAGACCCAGTACTTC.

Points on this clone: Germline and junction disagree at one end, which may indicate a read error. This rearrangement joins TRBV7-8 to TRBJ1-2; no clear D gene. Germline-derived CDR1 and CDR2 are SGHVS and FQNEAQ. This CDR3 spans 11 amino acids. The CDR3 sequence is CASSSGTASYF. CDR3 DNA: TGTGCCAGCAGCTCCGGCACAGCCTCATACTTC.

In this sample, this clone turned up a few times. The rearrangement links TRBV29-1 to TRBJ1-1, with D unclear. The CDR3 length is 10 residues. Between the trimmed V and J ends, which lost 5 bases and 9 bases, there was a span of 10 bases. Germline V gene lookup returns CDR1 SQVTM and CDR2 ANQGSEA. The CDR3 DNA follows: TGCAGCGTTCGTGCAGATAAAGCTTTCTTT. Protein: CSVRADKAFF.

The chain joins TRBV5-1 to TRBJ1-2; tentative D call: TRBD1 (5 bases). Germline V lookup: CDR1 SGHRS, CDR2 YFSETQ. This CDR3 contains 14 residues. The V and J ends lost 2 bases and 3 bases respectively, with 11 bases between them. CDR3 bases: TGCGCCAGCAGCTTCAGGGCCCCTGACTATGGCTACACCTTC. This translates into CASSFRAPDYGYTF. The full variable domain, rest sourced from reference TRBV5-1 and TRBJ1-2, is KAGVTQTPRYLIKTRGQQVTLSCSPISGHRSVSWYQQTPGQGLQFLFEYFSETQRNKGNFPGRFSGRQFSNSRSEMNVSTLELGDSALYLCASSFRAPDYGYTFGSGTRLTVV.

In this sample, this clone turned up once. The rearrangement uses TRBV7-8 and TRBJ2-1; 7 bases align to TRBD2. There are 12 residues in the CDR3. Trimming removed 7 bases from V and 8 bases from J; junction bases left unmatched: 5. Germline CDR1 SGHVS, CDR2 FQNEAQ. This CDR3 reads CASTSRGDEQFF. For the CDR3, the DNA is TGTGCCAGCACGTCCCGGGGGGATGAGCAGTTCTTC.

This clone came up a few times. The chain joins TRBV6-1 to TRBJ2-6; D is undetermined. Trimming shortened V by 1 base and J by 0 bases, and 7 bases separated the two germline ends. The germline CDR1 and CDR2 sequences are MNHNS and SASEGT. This CDR3 has 16 amino acids. For the CDR3, the DNA is TGTGCCAGCAGTGAAGGCGGTTTCTCTGGGGCCAACGTCCTGACTTTC. Translating it yields CASSEGGFSGANVLTF.

This sequence joins TRBV5-1 and TRBJ2-2, with D uncertain. There are 15 residues in the CDR3. The germline V and J ends were trimmed by 4 bases and 2 bases, with 12 bases remaining between them. From germline, CDR1 is SGHRS and CDR2 YFSETQ. The DNA of the CDR3 is TGCGCCAGCAGCCCCGAACTGCCTAACACCGGGGAGCTGTTTTTT. As protein: CASSPELPNTGELFF.

The V gene is TRBV10-1, the J gene TRBJ2-7; the D is unclear. The CDR3 is 18 residues long. Trimming stripped 0 bases from V and 0 bases from J, with 18 bases between. Per germline, CDR1 WNHNN and CDR2 SYGVQD (reference sequence). The CDR3 reads CASSESRPGLRNSYEQYF. The CDR3 nucleotides are TGCGCCAGCAGTGAGTCTAGGCCAGGCCTCCGGAACTCCTACGAGCAGTACTTC.

The V gene is TRBV2, the J gene TRBJ1-6; 7 bases are a match to TRBD1. With V trimmed by 6 bases and J by 7 bases, 6 bases remained unmatched. Looked up from germline, CDR1 is SNHLY and CDR2 is FYNNEI. The CDR3 consists of 14 residues. The chain's CDR3 is CASRGTTGNSPLHF. The CDR3 DNA sequence: TGTGCCAGCAGAGGTACGACAGGGAATTCACCCCTCCACTTT.

The V gene is TRBV11-2, the J gene TRBJ2-2; possibly TRBD1 for D (6 bases). CDR1 and CDR2 from the germline V gene are SGHAT and FQNNGV. This CDR3 spans 14 amino acids. The V and J ends lost 1 base and 5 bases respectively, with 8 bases between them. For the CDR3, the DNA is TGTGCCAGCAGCTTAGGTACAGGGACCGGGGAGCTGTTTTTT. Its translation: CASSLGTGTGELFF.

The chain has TRBV6-6 and TRBJ1-1; 7 nucleotides agree with TRBD1. Losses at the gene ends were 4 bases for V and 4 bases for J; bases not matched to a gene: 9. Per the germline V gene, CDR1 is MNHNY and CDR2 is SVGAGI (reference sequence). The CDR3 covers 15 residues. DNA of the CDR3: TGTGCCAGCAGTTCCCTACAGGGGACGACCACTGAAGCTTTCTTT. This gives the protein CASSSLQGTTTEAFF.

The V and J genes are TRBV5-1 and TRBJ1-1, with 7 positions matching TRBD1. Germline V lookup: CDR1 SGHRS, CDR2 YFSETQ. With 5 bases clipped from V and 0 bases from J, the junction kept 7 bases outside the gene matches. This CDR3 contains 15 residues. DNA of the CDR3: TGCGCCAGCAGTCAGCTAGGGGGCTTGAACACTGAAGCTTTCTTT. This sequence encodes CASSQLGGLNTEAFF.

The V call is TRBV30, the J call TRBJ1-5; tentatively, D is TRBD1 (5 bases). V gave up 0 bases and J gave up 6 bases, with 12 bases separating them. The CDR3 length is 14 residues. Germline V gene data show CDR1 as GTSNPN and CDR2 as SVGIG (reference sequence). The CDR3 sequence is CAWSVGGVGQPQHF. The DNA for the CDR3 is TGTGCCTGGAGTGTGGGAGGGGTAGGTCAGCCCCAGCATTTT.

This clone has just a few counts. The chain is built from TRBV18 and TRBJ1-3; 7 nucleotides agree with TRBD1. J was trimmed by 4 bases and V by 10 bases; bases with no gene match: 10. The CDR3 totals 14 residues. Per the germline V gene, CDR1 is KGHSH and CDR2 is LQKENI. The CDR3 loop is CATRYDRVGNTIYF. As DNA, the CDR3 is TGTGCCACCAGATACGACAGGGTGGGAAACACCATATATTTT.

The chain employs TRBV11-2 and TRBJ1-6; D gene uncertain. The CDR3 is 15 residues long. V lost 0 bases, J lost 9 bases, and 12 bases lay in between. CDR1 SGHAT and CDR2 FQNNGV come from the germline V gene. The CDR3 protein is CASSLEKAGSSPLHF. The DNA for the CDR3 is TGTGCCAGCAGCTTAGAGAAGGCGGGGTCTTCACCCCTCCACTTT. Using reference TRBV11-2 and TRBJ1-6 for the parts outside the CDR3, the full variable domain is EAGVAQSPRYKIIEKRQSVAFWCNPISGHATLYWYQQILGQGPKLLIQFQNNGVVDDSQLPKDRFSAERLKGVDSTLKIQPAKLEDSAVYLCASSLEKAGSSPLHFGNGTRLTVT.